The 24 T cell receptor beta chains below come from one sample, sequenced in a study of T cell repertoires in cytomegalovirus infection. TCRdb re-derived calls from the reads in MiXCR, one entry per CDR3 protein. The sample shows approximately 490,000 distinct CDR3 sequences, approximately 10% of them seen only once. Sequenced sample: PBMCs. The receptor set was obtained from a human donor in good health (CMV status not recorded). Some clones in this sample may be carry-over from other donors' samples.

A single count supports this clonotype. The chain recombines TRBV18 with TRBJ1-1; D remains unclear. CDR1 and CDR2 from the germline V gene are KGHSH and LQKENI. The CDR3 length is 13 residues. The ends were cut back, 5 bases at V and 0 bases at J, with 7 bases in the middle. DNA for the CDR3: TGTGCCAGCTCAGAGGCCATGAACACTGAAGCTTTCTTT. Protein sequence: CASSEAMNTEAFF.

This clonotype was counted only a few times. The chain employs TRBV7-9 and TRBJ1-1; possibly TRBD1 for D (5 bases). Germline V gives CDR1 SEHNR, CDR2 FQNEAQ (reference sequence). This CDR3 has 13 amino acids. With 6 bases removed from V and 5 bases from J, the gap between germline ends came to 13 bases. The CDR3 loop reads CASRPREVTEAFF. CDR3 nucleotides: TGTGCCAGCAGACCCAGGGAGGTGACTGAAGCTTTCTTT.

V usage is TRBV28 and J usage is TRBJ2-1; tentative D call: TRBD2 (6 bases). The length of the CDR3 is 15 residues. Germline CDR1 and CDR2: MDHEN and SYDVKM. V was cut by 2 bases and J by 1 base, with 9 bases left in between. CDR3 DNA sequence: TGTGCCAGCAGTTTACGGGAGTGGTCCTACAATGAGCAGTTCTTC. Protein sequence: CASSLREWSYNEQFF.

The table lists this clonotype with many counts. The chain carries TRBV12-3 or TRBV12-4 and TRBJ2-7, with D possibly matching TRBD1 (5 bases). The CDR3 extends over 14 amino acids. V was clipped by 4 bases and J by 0 bases, with 10 bases between them. The CDR3: CASSYPTVSYEQYF. In nucleotides, the CDR3 is TGTGCCAGCAGTTATCCGACAGTCTCCTACGAGCAGTACTTC.

There are many counts of this clonotype. V gene TRBV28 combines with J gene TRBJ1-6, with D possibly matching TRBD1 (5 bases). Germline V gives CDR1 MDHEN, CDR2 SYDVKM. The CDR3 sequence is 16 residues long. V was trimmed by 6 bases and J by 9 bases, leaving 21 bases between them. In DNA, the CDR3 is TGTGCCAGCAGCCTGGTACGATCAGGGCTTGGTTCACCCCTCCACTTT. The encoded protein is CASSLVRSGLGSPLHF.

The chain has TRBV30 and TRBJ1-2, with 9 bases aligning to TRBD1. Trimming at V came to 0 bases and at J to 3 bases, leaving 5 bases not matched to a gene. The length of the CDR3 is 15 residues. From germline, CDR1 is GTSNPN and CDR2 SVGIG (reference sequence). The chain's CDR3 is CAWSVWDRDYYGYTF. The CDR3 DNA reads as TGTGCCTGGAGTGTATGGGACAGGGATTACTATGGCTACACCTTC.

At least ten counts were recorded for this clonotype. The chain employs TRBV12-3 or TRBV12-4 and TRBJ2-6; the D call may be TRBD1 or TRBD2 (7 bases each). V was clipped by 6 bases and J by 1 base, with 16 bases between them. The CDR3 runs 17 residues. The CDR3 region is CASSLGEGASGANVLTF. Written as DNA, the CDR3 is TGTGCCAGCAGCCTCGGGGAGGGGGCGTCTGGGGCCAACGTCCTGACTTTC.

This clonotype was counted many times. The chain links TRBV12-5 to TRBJ1-1, with TRBD1 matching over 8 bases. The CDR3 length is 13 residues. The junction had 8 bases not matched to a gene; V was cut back by 9 bases and J by 5 bases. The germline CDR1 and CDR2 sequences are LGHNT and FRNRAP. CDR3 coding DNA: TGTGCTAGCAGGGGGCCGCTCGGGACTGAAGCTTTCTTT. It codes for CASRGPLGTEAFF.

This clonotype was counted only a few times. This chain links TRBV10-3 with TRBJ2-5, with TRBD1 identical over 9 bases. The CDR3 extends over 15 amino acids. In germline, CDR1 is ENHRY, CDR2 SYGVKD. The trim removed 4 bases at V and 2 bases at J, leaving 5 bases unmatched. CDR3 sequence: CAISGTGDEQETQYF. The CDR3 region has the DNA TGTGCCATCAGTGGGACAGGGGACGAACAAGAGACCCAGTACTTC.

The CDR3 coding sequence is TGTGCCATCGGCAAAGAGTGGGGGGAGACCCAGTACTTC. Translation: CAIGKEWGETQYF. The V and J genes are TRBV10-3 and TRBJ2-5, with D perhaps matching TRBD1 or TRBD2 (5 bases each). Germline CDR1 ENHRY, CDR2 SYGVKD. The V gene lost 8 bases and the J gene lost 5 bases, with 15 bases spanning the gap. This CDR3 has 13 residues.

The CDR3 sequence: CASSEGWAPEDFYGYTF. The CDR3 region has the DNA TGTGCCAGCAGCGAGGGGTGGGCCCCAGAGGACTTCTATGGCTACACCTTC. The V call is TRBV9, the J call TRBJ1-2; D perhaps matches TRBD1 (5 bases). The CDR3 is 17 amino acids. Germline values: CDR1 SGDLS, CDR2 YYNGEE. The V and J ends lost 3 bases and 4 bases respectively, with 22 bases between them.

This clonotype has ten or more counts. This chain uses TRBV7-3 with TRBJ2-1; D possibly uses TRBD1 or TRBD2 (5 bases each). V was clipped by 5 bases and J by 13 bases, with 18 bases between them. The CDR3 is 13 residues long. Germline CDR1 SGHTA, CDR2 FQGTGA. This chain's CDR3 is CASSPGTAGPQFF. CDR3 nucleotides: TGTGCCAGCAGCCCAGGGACCGCGGGCCCACAGTTCTTC.

This clonotype was seen repeatedly, ten times or more. V is TRBV12-3 or TRBV12-4 and J is TRBJ2-1; TRBD1 agrees at 9 bases. Trimming at V came to 5 bases and at J to 7 bases, leaving 9 bases not matched to a gene. The CDR3 runs to 15 residues. DNA of the CDR3: TGTGCCAGCAGTAAGTTTACAGGGGGCCGGAATGAGCAGTTCTTC. This codes for CASSKFTGGRNEQFF.

This chain connects TRBV13 to TRBJ2-7; 9 nucleotides match TRBD2. CDR3 size: 14 residues. Trimming removed 5 bases from V and 4 bases from J; junction bases left unmatched: 6. The V gene's germline CDR1 is PRHDT and CDR2 FYEKMQ (reference sequence). CDR3 sequence: CASSPRLAEYEQYF. The CDR3 DNA sequence: TGTGCCAGCAGCCCCAGACTAGCGGAGTACGAGCAGTACTTC.

The table lists this clonotype with many counts. The chain carries TRBV12-3 or TRBV12-4 and TRBJ2-2; 12 bases align to TRBD2. There are 15 residues in the CDR3. J gave up 5 bases and V 7 bases, and 5 bases lay outside the gene matches. CDR3 loop: CASTLGLAGTGELFF. The CDR3 coding sequence is TGTGCCAGCACTCTCGGACTAGCGGGAACCGGGGAGCTGTTTTTT.

This clonotype occurred many times. This chain connects TRBV5-1 to TRBJ2-1; TRBD2 matches at 12 bases. V gave up 4 bases and J gave up 4 bases; unmatched junction bases: 6. Germline V gives CDR1 SGHRS, CDR2 YFSETQ. The CDR3 contains 16 residues. The CDR3 spells CASSPRTSGVYNEQFF. For the CDR3, the DNA is TGCGCCAGCAGCCCCCGGACTAGCGGGGTATACAATGAGCAGTTCTTC.

This clonotype has a single count. The rearrangement joins TRBV7-9 to TRBJ1-4, with D maybe TRBD1 (5 bases). Germline-derived CDR1 and CDR2 are SEHNR and FQNEAQ (reference sequence). V was cut by 2 bases and J by 13 bases, with 8 bases left in between. The CDR3 runs to 11 residues. CDR3 protein: CASSLMGPLFF. The CDR3 nucleotides read TGTGCCAGCAGCTTAATGGGACCACTGTTTTTT.

This clonotype occurred many times. The chain carries TRBV7-8 and TRBJ2-7; TRBD1 agrees at 9 bases. This CDR3 is built from 15 residues. The junction had 11 bases not matched to a gene; V was cut back by 4 bases and J by 7 bases. Germline V gene lookup returns CDR1 SGHVS and CDR2 FQNEAQ. CDR3: CASSSNRGQGREQYF. CDR3 DNA: TGTGCCAGCAGCTCCAACAGGGGGCAGGGTAGGGAGCAGTACTTC.

This clonotype appeared many times. V is TRBV4-2 and J is TRBJ1-2; D is ambiguous. CDR1 LGHNA and CDR2 YNFKEQ come from the germline V gene. Trimming cost V 0 bases and J 0 bases, with 11 bases left between them. The CDR3 covers 16 residues. CDR3 in amino acids: CASSQEKRTANYGYTF. The CDR3 DNA sequence: TGTGCCAGCAGCCAAGAGAAACGGACTGCTAACTATGGCTACACCTTC.

Ten or more counts support this clonotype. This chain links TRBV4-1 with TRBJ2-1; possible D gene TRBD2, 5 bases. Deletions cut 4 bases from V and 5 bases from J, with 21 bases between. Germline V CDR1 and CDR2: MGHRA, YSYEKL. This CDR3 comprises 17 residues. In nucleotides, the CDR3 is TGCGCCAGCAGCCCTCGGTCGCGGACCGGGGAAAACAATGAGCAGTTCTTC. Translated, it gives CASSPRSRTGENNEQFF.

This clonotype has a count of ten or more. V and J are TRBV27 and TRBJ2-1, with 8 bases lining up with TRBD1. CDR3 length: 17 residues. CDR1 and CDR2 from the germline V gene are MNHEY and SMNVEV (reference sequence). Trimming took 6 bases from V and 3 from J; bases not matched to a gene: 13. CDR3 region: CASSRTGWYSSYNEQFF. CDR3 in DNA: TGTGCCAGCAGCCGGACAGGGTGGTACTCGAGCTACAATGAGCAGTTCTTC.

V is TRBV19 and J is TRBJ2-5; 10 bases match TRBD2. Germline-derived CDR1 and CDR2 are LNHDA and SQIVND (reference sequence). This CDR3 has 15 residues. After removal of 9 bases from V and 5 bases from J, the junction contained 12 bases not matched to a gene. The CDR3: CASSGVAGGQETQYF. The CDR3 DNA sequence: TGTGCCAGCTCCGGGGTAGCGGGAGGACAGGAGACCCAGTACTTC.

This clonotype appeared many times. This rearrangement joins TRBV29-1 to TRBJ2-3; 8 positions match TRBD1. In germline, CDR1 is SQVTM, CDR2 ANQGSEA. CDR3 length equals 13 residues. Trimming took 7 bases from V and 3 from J; bases not matched to a gene: 6. DNA for the CDR3: TGCAGCGGGACAGGGTTCTCTACAGATACGCAGTATTTT. Amino acid sequence: CSGTGFSTDTQYF.

The chain joins TRBV20-1 to TRBJ2-3; D unresolved. CDR3 length: 12 amino acids. Germline V gives CDR1 DFQATT, CDR2 SNEGSKA (reference sequence). V was shortened by 7 bases and J by 5 bases, with 13 bases between the two germline ends. CDR3 residues: CSEGDSLDTQYF. CDR3 coding DNA: TGCAGTGAAGGAGATAGTTTAGATACGCAGTATTTT.